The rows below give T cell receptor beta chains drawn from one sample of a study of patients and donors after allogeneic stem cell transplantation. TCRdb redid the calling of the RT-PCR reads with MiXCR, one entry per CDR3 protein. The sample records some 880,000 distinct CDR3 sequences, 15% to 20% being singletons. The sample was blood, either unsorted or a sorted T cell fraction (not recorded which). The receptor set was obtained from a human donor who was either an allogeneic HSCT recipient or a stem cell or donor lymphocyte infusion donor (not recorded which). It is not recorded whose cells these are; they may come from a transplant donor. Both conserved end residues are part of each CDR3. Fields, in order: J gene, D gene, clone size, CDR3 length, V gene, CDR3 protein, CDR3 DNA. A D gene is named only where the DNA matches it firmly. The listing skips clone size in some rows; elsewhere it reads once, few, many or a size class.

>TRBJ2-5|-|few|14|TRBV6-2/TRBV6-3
CASLRSSAGETQYF
TGTGCCAGTCTAAGGAGTTCCGCTGGGGAGACCCAGTACTTC
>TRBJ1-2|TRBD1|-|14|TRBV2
CASSTTGGNYGYTF
TGTGCCAGCAGCACGACAGGGGGTAACTATGGCTACACCTTC
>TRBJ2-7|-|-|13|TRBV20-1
CSARRGLGYEQYF
TGCAGTGCTAGGCGGGGGCTAGGCTACGAGCAGTACTTC
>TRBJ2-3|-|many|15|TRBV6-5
CASSYEGAGTDTQYF
TGTGCCAGCAGTTACGAGGGCGCGGGCACAGATACGCAGTATTTT
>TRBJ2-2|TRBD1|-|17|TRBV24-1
CATSDPTGERGTGELFF
TGTGCCACCAGTGACCCCACAGGGGAACGGGGCACCGGGGAGCTGTTTTTT
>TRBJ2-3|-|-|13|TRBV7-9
CASRRRSTDTQYF
TGTGCCAGCAGGCGGAGGAGTACAGATACGCAGTATTTT
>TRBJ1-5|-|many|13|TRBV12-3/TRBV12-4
CASSSLGSQPQHF
TGTGCCAGCAGCTCACTCGGGAGTCAGCCCCAGCATTTT
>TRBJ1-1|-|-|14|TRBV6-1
CASSPLQWGTEAFF
TGTGCCAGCAGTCCTCTACAGTGGGGGACTGAAGCTTTCTTT
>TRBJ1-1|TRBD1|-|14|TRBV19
CASSTQGQGRRAFF
TGTGCCAGTAGTACCCAAGGACAGGGTCGGCGGGCTTTCTTT
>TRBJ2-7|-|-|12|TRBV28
CASKDIAAEQYF
TGTGCCAGCAAAGATATAGCCGCCGAGCAGTACTTC
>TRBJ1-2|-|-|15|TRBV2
CASSKSGHSNYGYTF
TGTGCCAGCAGCAAGTCGGGACACTCTAACTATGGCTACACCTTC
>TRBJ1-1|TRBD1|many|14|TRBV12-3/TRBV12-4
CASRPRQGRTEAFF
TGTGCCAGCAGGCCTCGACAGGGACGAACTGAAGCTTTCTTT
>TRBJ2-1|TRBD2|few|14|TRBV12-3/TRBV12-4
CASTVAGGTNEQFF
TGTGCCAGCACTGTAGCGGGGGGGACGAATGAGCAGTTCTTC
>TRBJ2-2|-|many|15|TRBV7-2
CASSLSGWDTGELFF
TGTGCCAGCAGCTTATCTGGGTGGGACACCGGGGAGCTGTTTTTT